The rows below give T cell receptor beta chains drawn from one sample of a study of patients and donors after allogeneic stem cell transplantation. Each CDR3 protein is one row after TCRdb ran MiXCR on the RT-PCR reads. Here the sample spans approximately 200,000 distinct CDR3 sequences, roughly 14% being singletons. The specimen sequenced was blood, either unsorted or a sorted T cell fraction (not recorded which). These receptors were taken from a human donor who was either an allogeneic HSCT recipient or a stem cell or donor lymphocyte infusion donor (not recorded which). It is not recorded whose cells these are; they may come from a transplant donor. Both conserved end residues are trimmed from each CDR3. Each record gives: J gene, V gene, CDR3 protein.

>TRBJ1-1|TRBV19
ASSYRGEEGTEAF
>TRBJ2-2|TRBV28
ASSLNQLGTGELF
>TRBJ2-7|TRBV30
ACGQGIDEQY
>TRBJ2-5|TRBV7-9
ASTPPGEETQY
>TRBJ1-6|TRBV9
ASSVASTAGTPLH
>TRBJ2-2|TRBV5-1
ASGPGQGASGELF
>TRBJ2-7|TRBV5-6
ASSLVSGDSGGEQY
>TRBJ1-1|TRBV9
ASSGSEGAWGNTEAF
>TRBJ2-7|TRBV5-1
ASRLINGQALREQY
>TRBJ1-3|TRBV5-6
ASSRPGYGNTIY
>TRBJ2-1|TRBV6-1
ASSEVAGGTYNEQF
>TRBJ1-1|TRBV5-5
ASSLRMNTEAF
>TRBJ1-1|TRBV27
ASSLLVGQANTEAF
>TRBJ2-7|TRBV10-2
ASSDRTSLLYEQY
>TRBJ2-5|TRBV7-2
ASSLRFGDEWETQY
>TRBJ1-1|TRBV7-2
ASSFEEPATEAF
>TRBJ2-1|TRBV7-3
ASSLGSAGYNEQF
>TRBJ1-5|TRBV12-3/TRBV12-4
ASSPGTGLYSNQPQH
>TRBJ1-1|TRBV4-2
ASSQDDSSEAF
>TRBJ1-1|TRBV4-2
ASSPGQHGTTEAF
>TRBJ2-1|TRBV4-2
ASSLQPGDNEQF
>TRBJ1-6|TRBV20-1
SAGTGQFGNSPLH
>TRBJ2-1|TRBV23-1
ASSTLSRDRGDEQF
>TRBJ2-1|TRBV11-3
ASSLGALAGTVDEQF
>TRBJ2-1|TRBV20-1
SAPSGGRAGGSNEQF
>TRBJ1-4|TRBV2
ASSESGALEKLF
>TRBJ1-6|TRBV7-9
ASSERDGNSPLH
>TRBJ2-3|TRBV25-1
ASSDTGTTTDTQY
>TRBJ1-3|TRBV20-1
SAYPPELSRNTIY
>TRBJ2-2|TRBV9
ASSSGLRTGELF
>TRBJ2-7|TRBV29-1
SAQLAGVSYEQY
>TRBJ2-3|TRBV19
ASNDLAASTDTQY
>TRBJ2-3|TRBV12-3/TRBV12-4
ASSLSGGSGNTQY
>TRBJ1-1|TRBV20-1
SAREGQLPNTEAF
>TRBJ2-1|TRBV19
ASSPRRGGNNEQF
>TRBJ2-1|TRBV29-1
SVEASVSYNEQF
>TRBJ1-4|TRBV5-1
ASTGGVDRGEKLF
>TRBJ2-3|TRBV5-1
ASSRGSPETQY
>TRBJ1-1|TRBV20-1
SARETTREAF
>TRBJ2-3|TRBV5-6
ASSSTSGGFPDTQY
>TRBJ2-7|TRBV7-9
ASSPWDRRYEQY
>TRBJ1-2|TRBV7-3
ASSRVGRGIGSYGYT
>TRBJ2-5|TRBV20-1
SASSRVVAETQY
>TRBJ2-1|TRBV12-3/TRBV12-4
ASRSGQGNEQF
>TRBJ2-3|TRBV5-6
ASSLFGVSTDTQY
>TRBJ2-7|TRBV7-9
ASSLDTGGDSYEQY
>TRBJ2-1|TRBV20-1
SARGPGYNEQF
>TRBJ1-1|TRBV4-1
ASSQDIGRGYKTEAF
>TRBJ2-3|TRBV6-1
ASSHRDGDTQY
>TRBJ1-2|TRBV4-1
ASSQDSMVLLNLYGYT
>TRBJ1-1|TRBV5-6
ASSSVSRPDTEAF
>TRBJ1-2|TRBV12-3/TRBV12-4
ASSLYATVDYGYT
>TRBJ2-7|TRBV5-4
ASSWGQGDAYEQY